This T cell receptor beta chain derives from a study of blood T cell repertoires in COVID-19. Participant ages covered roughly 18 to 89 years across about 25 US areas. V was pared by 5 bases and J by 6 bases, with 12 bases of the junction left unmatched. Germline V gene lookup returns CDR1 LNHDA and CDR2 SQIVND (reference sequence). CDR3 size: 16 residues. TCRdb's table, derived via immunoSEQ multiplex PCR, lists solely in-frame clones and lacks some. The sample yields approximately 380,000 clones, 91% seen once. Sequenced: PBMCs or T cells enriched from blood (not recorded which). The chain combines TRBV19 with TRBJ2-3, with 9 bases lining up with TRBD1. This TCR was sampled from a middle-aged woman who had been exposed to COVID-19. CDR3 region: CASSGRTGAGVDTQYF. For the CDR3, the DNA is TGTGCCAGTAGTGGAAGGACAGGGGCGGGTGTGGATACGCAGTATTTT. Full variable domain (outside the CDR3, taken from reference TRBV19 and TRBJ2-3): DGGITQSPKYLFRKEGQNVTLSCEQNLNHDAMYWYRQDPGQGLRLIYYSQIVNDFQKGDIAEGYSVSREKKESFPLTVTSAQKNPTAFYLCASSGRTGAGVDTQYFGPGTRLTVL.